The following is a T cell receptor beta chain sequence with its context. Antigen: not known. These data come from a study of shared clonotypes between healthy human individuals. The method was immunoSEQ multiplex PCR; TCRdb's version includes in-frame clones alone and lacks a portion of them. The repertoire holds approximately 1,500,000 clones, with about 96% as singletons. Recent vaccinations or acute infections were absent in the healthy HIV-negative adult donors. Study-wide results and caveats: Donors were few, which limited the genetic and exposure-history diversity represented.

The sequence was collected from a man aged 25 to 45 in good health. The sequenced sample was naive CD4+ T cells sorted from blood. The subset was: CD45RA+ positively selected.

The CDR3, as DNA: TGTGCCAGCAGCTTGACCTGGACAGGGAACGGGGAGCTGTTTTTT. Translation: CASSLTWTGNGELFF. The chain uses TRBV5-4 and TRBJ2-2; 8 positions agree with TRBD1. In germline, CDR1 is SGHNT, CDR2 YYREEE (reference sequence). V shed 1 base, J shed 7 bases, and the junction held 6 bases outside the gene matches. The CDR3 has 15 residues.